A single sample is the source of the 32 T cell receptor beta chains below, sequenced in a study of graft-versus-host responses after intestinal transplantation. The antigens these receptors bind are not known. Using immunoSEQ multiplex PCR, the repertoire was profiled, and TCRdb retains in-frame clones only, with some absent. Among more than 80,000 clones, 85% to 90% were seen once, and the ten largest hold less than 0.4%. The sample was unstimulated CD4+ T cells sorted from spleen or lymph node cells, taken before intestinal transplant. The receptor source for this set is a human donor who received an intestinal transplant.

The V and J genes are TRBV2 and TRBJ2-3; D is unresolved. V lost 5 bases and J lost 4, with 7 bases in between. The V gene's germline CDR1 is SNHLY and CDR2 FYNNEI. The CDR3 extends over 12 amino acids. CDR3 residues: CASSKLSDTQYF. CDR3 sequence (DNA): TGTGCCAGCAGTAAGCTATCAGATACGCAGTATTTT. The full variable domain, completed using reference TRBV2 and TRBJ2-3, is EPEVTQTPSHQVTQMGQEVILRCVPISNHLYFYWYRQILGQKVEFLVSFYNNEISEKSEIFDDQFSVERPDGSNFTLKIRSTKLEDSAMYFCASSKLSDTQYFGPGTRLTVL.

The chain uses TRBV5-6 and TRBJ2-6, with 11 bases matching TRBD1. After removal of 2 bases from V and 9 bases from J, the junction contained 13 bases not matched to a gene. There are 18 residues in the CDR3. Germline-derived CDR1 and CDR2 are SGHDT and YYEEEE. CDR3 residues: CASSFWTGGALSLNVLTF. The CDR3 nucleotides are TGTGCCAGCAGCTTCTGGACAGGGGGCGCCCTTTCTCTCAACGTCCTGACTTTC.

The V and J genes are TRBV2 and TRBJ2-3; TRBD1 is a possible D gene (5 bases). CDR1 SNHLY and CDR2 FYNNEI come from the germline V gene. Trimming took 2 bases from V and 5 from J, leaving 11 bases between them. The CDR3 totals 14 residues. The CDR3 DNA follows: TGTGCCAGCAGTGAAAGGGGTAGGGGAGATACGCAGTATTTT. Translated, it gives CASSERGRGDTQYF.

This clone has just a few counts. This chain links TRBV29-1 with TRBJ2-1, with 9 bases fitting TRBD1. Losses at the gene ends were 5 bases for V and 2 bases for J; bases not matched to a gene: 4. CDR3 size: 14 residues. The germline gives CDR1 SQVTM, CDR2 ANQGSEA. The DNA of the CDR3 is TGCAGCGTTTTAGGACAGGGGACCTACAATGAGCAGTTCTTC. Protein sequence: CSVLGQGTYNEQFF.

Only one count was recorded for this clone. The V call is TRBV25-1, the J call TRBJ2-4; 9 bases line up with TRBD1. Germline loops: CDR1 MGHDK, CDR2 SYGVNS. The CDR3 spans 13 residues. J lost 9 bases, V lost 2 bases, and 2 bases had no gene match. CDR3 amino acids: CASSEGTGSIQYF. The CDR3 nucleotides are TGTGCCAGCAGTGAAGGGACAGGGAGCATTCAGTACTTC.

This chain connects TRBV28 to TRBJ2-5; TRBD2 aligns across 12 bases. Germline V gene lookup returns CDR1 MDHEN and CDR2 SYDVKM. V was pared by 5 bases and J by 0 bases, with 13 bases of the junction left unmatched. The length of the CDR3 is 19 residues. CDR3 sequence reads: CASSKLGTSGSFNQETQYF. CDR3 nucleotides: TGTGCCAGCAGTAAACTCGGGACTAGCGGGTCCTTCAACCAAGAGACCCAGTACTTC.

The chain employs TRBV7-3 and TRBJ2-6; TRBD1 matches 7 bases. The CDR3 is 17 amino acids. Germline-derived CDR1 and CDR2 are SGHTA and FQGTGA. Trimming took 2 bases from V and 0 from J; bases not matched to a gene: 4. DNA for the CDR3: TGTGCCAGCAGCTTACAGGGGACAGCCTCTGGGGCCAACGTCCTGACTTTC. Amino acid sequence: CASSLQGTASGANVLTF.

The chain carries TRBV5-4 and TRBJ2-7, with 10 bases identical to TRBD2. CDR1 SGHNT and CDR2 YYREEE come from the germline V gene (reference sequence). The CDR3 length is 14 residues. The V gene end was trimmed by 2 bases and the J gene end by 7 bases; junction bases not matched to a gene: 6. The DNA of the CDR3 is TGTGCCAGCAGCTTTCCTAGCGGGAGCGGGGAGCAGTACTTC. This gives the protein CASSFPSGSGEQYF.

This chain joins TRBV7-6 and TRBJ2-7; D remains unclear. Trimming took off 2 bases at V and 2 bases at J, with 13 bases between the two ends. Germline CDR1 and CDR2: SGHVS and FNYEAQ. CDR3 length: 15 residues. The CDR3 DNA is TGTGCCAGCAGCTTATCTCCAGAAAAGACCTACGAGCAGTACTTC. This gives the protein CASSLSPEKTYEQYF.

This chain joins TRBV7-9 and TRBJ2-5; 8 nucleotides line up with TRBD1. Germline assignment: CDR1 SEHNR and CDR2 FQNEAQ (reference sequence). The CDR3 extends over 13 amino acids. Unmatched junction bases numbered 2, after V lost 4 bases and J lost 4 bases. The CDR3 is CASSSQGAETQYF. The CDR3, as DNA: TGTGCCAGCAGCTCCCAGGGGGCAGAGACCCAGTACTTC. The variable domain in full, completed from reference TRBV7-9 and TRBJ2-5, reads DTGVSQNPRHKITKRGQNVTFRCDPISEHNRLYWYRQTLGQGPEFLTYFQNEAQLEKSRLLSDRFSAERPKGSFSTLEIQRTEQGDSAMYLCASSSQGAETQYFGPGTRLLVL.

The rearrangement uses TRBV27 and TRBJ1-1; D possibly corresponds to TRBD1 (5 bases). Trimming took off 3 bases at V and 1 base at J, with 9 bases between the two ends. CDR3 length: 14 residues. From germline, CDR1 is MNHEY and CDR2 SMNVEV (reference sequence). The CDR3 region has the DNA TGTGCCAGCAGTTTGGGGCGACAGAACACTGAAGCTTTCTTT. Translating gives CASSLGRQNTEAFF.

This clone was recorded only once. The rearrangement joins TRBV5-1 to TRBJ2-5; D unresolved. The CDR3 extends over 13 amino acids. CDR1 and CDR2 (germline): SGHRS, YFSETQ. The ends were cut back, 6 bases at V and 2 bases at J, with 11 bases in the middle. CDR3 in amino acids: CASIDPGQETQYF. The CDR3 DNA reads as TGCGCCAGCATAGACCCCGGGCAAGAGACCCAGTACTTC.

V is TRBV7-8 and J is TRBJ2-7; the D is unclear. The V gene lost 8 bases and the J gene lost 3 bases, with 11 bases spanning the gap. The CDR3 is 12 residues long. Germline V lookup: CDR1 SGHVS, CDR2 FQNEAQ. Here the CDR3 reads CASARGFYEQYF. In DNA, the CDR3 is TGTGCCAGCGCCCGCGGCTTCTACGAGCAGTACTTC.

This sequence joins TRBV18 and TRBJ2-1; 12 nucleotides agree with TRBD2. Losses at the gene ends were 6 bases for V and 6 bases for J; bases not matched to a gene: 9. The germline gives CDR1 KGHSH, CDR2 LQKENI. The CDR3 sequence is 16 residues long. CDR3 sequence reads: CASSQALAGGRNEQFF. The CDR3 nucleotides are TGTGCCAGCTCCCAGGCCCTAGCGGGGGGGCGCAATGAGCAGTTCTTC.

V is TRBV5-8 and J is TRBJ1-1; TRBD1 aligns across 7 bases. With 4 bases clipped from V and 10 bases from J, the junction kept 16 bases outside the gene matches. Germline V gene data show CDR1 as SGHTS and CDR2 as YDEGEE. The CDR3 length is 15 residues. The CDR3 here is CASSPSNRGPLGAFF. CDR3 nucleotide sequence: TGTGCCAGCAGCCCCTCGAACAGGGGCCCACTCGGAGCTTTCTTT.

This chain uses TRBV2 with TRBJ2-5; possibly TRBD1 for D (5 bases). CDR1 and CDR2 from the germline V gene are SNHLY and FYNNEI. CDR3 length equals 12 residues. The germline V and J ends were trimmed by 7 bases and 5 bases, with 11 bases remaining between them. This CDR3 reads CASTQARETQYF. CDR3 nucleotide sequence: TGTGCCAGCACACAGGCGCGGGAGACCCAGTACTTC.

This chain connects TRBV5-1 to TRBJ2-3; D not certain. The CDR3 is made up of 13 amino acids. Germline CDR1 is SGHRS and CDR2 is YFSETQ. V dropped 4 bases and J dropped 0 bases, with 6 bases sitting between them. The CDR3 here is CASSPGSTDTQYF. CDR3 nucleotides: TGCGCCAGCAGCCCAGGTAGCACAGATACGCAGTATTTT.

The V call is TRBV5-1, the J call TRBJ2-2, with 11 bases aligning to TRBD1. Trimming took 4 bases from V and 5 from J; bases not matched to a gene: 7. The germline V gene has CDR1 SGHRS and CDR2 YFSETQ. The CDR3 is made up of 16 amino acids. CDR3 in amino acids: CASSPGQGARTGELFF. CDR3 coding DNA: TGCGCCAGCAGCCCTGGACAGGGGGCGCGGACCGGGGAGCTGTTTTTT. Variable domain in full (rest from reference TRBV5-1 and TRBJ2-2): KAGVTQTPRYLIKTRGQQVTLSCSPISGHRSVSWYQQTPGQGLQFLFEYFSETQRNKGNFPGRFSGRQFSNSRSEMNVSTLELGDSALYLCASSPGQGARTGELFFGEGSRLTVL.

The rearrangement uses TRBV4-2 and TRBJ1-1, with a tentative D call TRBD1 (6 bases). CDR1 and CDR2 (germline): LGHNA, YNFKEQ. The CDR3 totals 15 residues. V shed 4 bases and J shed 1 base, with 13 bases lying between them. The CDR3 DNA is TGTGCCAGCAGCCCAGCGGGACAAACGAACACTGAAGCTTTCTTT. As protein: CASSPAGQTNTEAFF.

The chain combines TRBV5-1 with TRBJ2-6; D might be TRBD2 (5 bases). The V end lost 2 bases, the J end lost 0 bases, and 18 bases lay between the germline ends. The CDR3 contains 19 residues. Germline lookup yields CDR1 SGHRS and CDR2 YFSETQ. CDR3 sequence reads: CASSFQSGGLSSGANVLTF. The CDR3 DNA reads TGCGCCAGCAGCTTCCAATCAGGCGGGCTTTCCTCTGGGGCCAACGTCCTGACTTTC.

The rearrangement joins TRBV23-1 to TRBJ1-1; D may be TRBD1 (6 bases). TRBV23-1 qualifies as an ORF whose function is uncertain. The CDR3 sequence is 18 residues long. Trimming left V 1 base short and J 0 bases short, with 18 bases between. The CDR3 DNA reads TGCGCCAGCAGTCAATTGTTTCTCCCAGGGGCCCTGAACACTGAAGCTTTCTTT. Its translation: CASSQLFLPGALNTEAFF.

CDR3: CASSGRAPHIQYF. The CDR3 nucleotides read TGTGCCAGCAGTGGCAGGGCCCCCCACATTCAGTACTTC. The chain combines TRBV6-1 with TRBJ2-4; D might be TRBD1 (5 bases). V lost 4 bases and J lost 8, with 12 bases in between. This CDR3 is 13 amino acids long. CDR1 MNHNS and CDR2 SASEGT come from the germline V gene.

This clone appeared once. The V call is TRBV28, the J call TRBJ2-1; 8 nucleotides agree with TRBD2. The CDR3 sequence is 16 residues long. In germline, CDR1 is MDHEN, CDR2 SYDVKM. J was trimmed by 5 bases and V by 6 bases; bases with no gene match: 12. The CDR3 protein is CASRAWGSGTDNEQFF. DNA of the CDR3: TGTGCCAGCAGGGCCTGGGGTAGCGGGACGGACAATGAGCAGTTCTTC.

The gene calls are TRBV6-1 and TRBJ2-2; tentatively, D is TRBD1 (6 bases). Germline lookup yields CDR1 MNHNS and CDR2 SASEGT. V was pared by 8 bases and J by 4 bases, with 14 bases between. This CDR3 has 14 amino acids. The CDR3 loop reads CASGETGLTGELFF. For the CDR3, the DNA is TGTGCCAGCGGGGAGACAGGACTCACCGGGGAGCTGTTTTTT.

The chain carries TRBV6-5 and TRBJ2-1; tentative D call: TRBD1 (8 bases). Between the trimmed V and J ends, which lost 0 bases and 9 bases, there was a span of 15 bases. The germline V gene has CDR1 MNHEY and CDR2 SVGAGI. This CDR3 spans 15 amino acids. CDR3 DNA: TGTGCCAGCAGTTACTCGGGGGGGACAGGTCGTGAGCAGTTCTTC. It yields the protein CASSYSGGTGREQFF.

V is TRBV2 and J is TRBJ1-6, with D unresolved. Germline V gene lookup returns CDR1 SNHLY and CDR2 FYNNEI. Trimming took off 4 bases at V and 3 bases at J, with 13 bases between the two ends. The CDR3 extends over 16 amino acids. CDR3 amino acids: CASSGEEGYYNSPLHF. The CDR3 DNA follows: TGTGCCAGCAGTGGGGAAGAGGGTTACTATAATTCACCCCTCCACTTT.

The chain uses TRBV9 and TRBJ1-4; 7 bases match TRBD1. From germline, CDR1 is SGDLS and CDR2 YYNGEE. CDR3 length: 15 residues. J gave up 0 bases and V 6 bases, and 5 bases lay outside the gene matches. The DNA of the CDR3 is TGTGCCAGCAACCGACAGGGAGCAACTAATGAAAAACTGTTTTTT. Its translation is CASNRQGATNEKLFF.

The chain links TRBV28 to TRBJ1-4; D not resolved. Germline-derived CDR1 and CDR2 are MDHEN and SYDVKM. The V end was cut by 1 base, the J end by 0 bases, with 9 bases between. CDR3 size: 16 residues. CDR3 sequence reads: CASSLLMTTTNEKLFF. The CDR3 DNA sequence: TGTGCCAGCAGTTTATTAATGACAACAACTAATGAAAAACTGTTTTTT.

Note on this clone: Other DNA sequences in the same sample also yield this CDR3. This chain links TRBV18 with TRBJ2-7; 9 positions match TRBD1. CDR1 is KGHSH and CDR2 is LQKENI in the germline V gene. The CDR3 is 14 amino acids. J was trimmed by 2 bases and V by 3 bases; bases with no gene match: 2. The CDR3 here is CASSPGQGPYEQYF. The DNA of the CDR3 is TGTGCCAGCTCACCTGGACAGGGGCCCTACGAGCAGTACTTC.

CDR3 residues: CASSREIGPYEQYF. CDR3 nucleotide sequence: TGTGCCAGTAGTAGGGAGATAGGTCCCTACGAGCAGTACTTC. V gene TRBV19 combines with J gene TRBJ2-7; perhaps TRBD2 as D (5 bases). Germline V gives CDR1 LNHDA, CDR2 SQIVND (reference sequence). The CDR3 is 14 amino acids. The V end lost 4 bases, the J end lost 2 bases, and 12 bases lay between the germline ends. The full variable domain, its missing parts supplied by reference TRBV19 and TRBJ2-7, is DGGITQSPKYLFRKEGQNVTLSCEQNLNHDAMYWYRQDPGQGLRLIYYSQIVNDFQKGDIAEGYSVSREKKESFPLTVTSAQKNPTAFYLCASSREIGPYEQYFGPGTRLTVT.

This clone appeared a single time. The J gene is TRBJ1-1, the V gene TRBV2; 9 bases fit TRBD1. CDR1 and CDR2 from the germline V gene are SNHLY and FYNNEI. The CDR3 contains 14 residues. V lost 6 bases, J lost 4 bases, and 6 bases stayed unmatched. The DNA of the CDR3 is TGTGCCAGCAGGAGGGGACAGGGAGGCACTGAAGCTTTCTTT. As protein: CASRRGQGGTEAFF.

This chain connects TRBV6-1 to TRBJ1-5, with 7 positions matching TRBD1. V trimming: 6 bases; J trimming: 2 bases; junction bases outside the gene matches: 4. Germline loops: CDR1 MNHNS, CDR2 SASEGT. CDR3 length equals 14 residues. The CDR3 region has the DNA TGTGCCAGCAGGAAGGGGGCTGGCAATCAGCCCCAGCATTTT. Residues: CASRKGAGNQPQHF.